Reported below is one T cell receptor (beta chain). The antigen is not known. The sample is drawn from a study of cytomegalovirus exposure and HLA in healthy donors. Donors consisted of healthy bone marrow donors. Study-wide findings and caveats: Previous analysis showed most TCR beta V segments were productive about 87% or about 30% of the time. More clonal expansion characterized HLA-associated TCR beta chains than equally common others in a later analysis.

PCR employed 60 Vbeta and 13 Jbeta primers. The assay was immunoSEQ multiplex PCR, and TCRdb's table has in-frame clones only and misses some. Among 110,000 or so clones listed, 75% to 90% were seen once. This TCR derives from a man aged 25 to 40 in good health and CMV-seropositive. What was sequenced was PBMCs.

As DNA, the CDR3 is TGTGCCAGCAGCACAGGGGGGACAGGGTTCTACGAGCAGTACTTC. Translating it yields CASSTGGTGFYEQYF. J is TRBJ2-7 and V is TRBV7-9; 9 bases line up with TRBD1. The CDR3 consists of 15 residues. V lost 5 bases, J lost 3 bases, and 8 bases stayed unmatched. Germline-derived CDR1 and CDR2 are SEHNR and FQNEAQ (reference sequence).